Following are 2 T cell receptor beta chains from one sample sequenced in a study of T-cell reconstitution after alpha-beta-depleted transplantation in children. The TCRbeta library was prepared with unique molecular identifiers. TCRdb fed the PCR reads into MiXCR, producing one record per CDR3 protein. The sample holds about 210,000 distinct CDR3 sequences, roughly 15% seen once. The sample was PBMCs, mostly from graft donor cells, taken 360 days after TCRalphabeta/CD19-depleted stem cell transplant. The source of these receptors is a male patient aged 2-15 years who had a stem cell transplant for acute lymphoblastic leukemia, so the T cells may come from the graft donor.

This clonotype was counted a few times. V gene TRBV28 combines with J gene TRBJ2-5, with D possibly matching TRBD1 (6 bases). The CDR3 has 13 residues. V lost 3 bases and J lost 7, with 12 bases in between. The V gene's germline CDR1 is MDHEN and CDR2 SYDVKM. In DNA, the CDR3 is TGTGCCAGCAGTTTTCCGGGACAATCGACCCAGTACTTC. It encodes CASSFPGQSTQYF.

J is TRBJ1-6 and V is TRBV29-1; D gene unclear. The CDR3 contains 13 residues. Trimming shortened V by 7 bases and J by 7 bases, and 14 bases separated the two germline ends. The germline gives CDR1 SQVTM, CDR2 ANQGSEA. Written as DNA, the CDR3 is TGCAGCGCCCGGACGGAGATCAATTCACCCCTCCACTTT. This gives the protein CSARTEINSPLHF.